The 25 T cell receptor beta chains in this list originate from one sample, sequenced in a study of T-cell memory formation after mild COVID-19. MiXCR, applied by TCRdb to the 5' RACE reads, yields one record per CDR3 protein. The table lists fewer than 300,000 distinct CDR3 sequences, over 15% of them singletons. The sequencing input was PBMCs or a T cell subset sorted from them (not recorded which). The receptors come from a young man who had mild COVID-19 (a few samples of this study predate the infection). Cell type and time point are not known.

For this clonotype: At one boundary the junction diverges from the germline segment, which might be a read error. V and J are TRBV15 and TRBJ1-5; TRBD1 aligns across 7 bases. Germline values: CDR1 LNHNV, CDR2 YYDKDF (reference sequence). CDR3 length: 13 amino acids. The CDR3 nucleotides are TGTGCCACCAGCACGCAGGGGGATCAGCCCAAGCATTTT. Its protein product is CATSTQGDQPKHF.

This clonotype turned up a few times. The chain uses TRBV5-5 and TRBJ2-7, with a possible D match to TRBD1 (5 bases). V was cut by 6 bases and J by 1 base, with 14 bases left in between. CDR3 length equals 14 residues. Germline assignment: CDR1 SGHKS and CDR2 YYEKEE (reference sequence). CDR3 bases: TGTGCCAGCAACCTAAGGGGCGCATCCTACGAGCAGTACTTC. It codes for CASNLRGASYEQYF.

V gene TRBV5-1 combines with J gene TRBJ2-3; D remains unclear. This CDR3 is 11 amino acids long. The germline V and J ends were trimmed by 7 bases and 6 bases, with 9 bases remaining between them. The germline gives CDR1 SGHRS, CDR2 YFSETQ. The CDR3 nucleotides are TGCGCCAGCGCCGCTGCGGATACGCAGTATTTT. Residues: CASAAADTQYF.

This clonotype turned up a few times. This rearrangement joins TRBV20-1 to TRBJ1-6; 8 bases match TRBD1. Germline CDR1 DFQATT, CDR2 SNEGSKA (reference sequence). V shed 7 bases, J shed 7 bases, and the junction held 9 bases outside the gene matches. The CDR3 contains 14 residues. CDR3 protein: CSVREDRANSPLHF. CDR3 sequence (DNA): TGCAGTGTTCGGGAGGACAGGGCCAATTCACCCCTCCACTTT.

The chain combines TRBV19 with TRBJ1-6; D call uncertain. CDR3 length: 16 residues. The V and J ends lost 7 bases and 1 base respectively, with 14 bases between them. Germline V gene sequence: CDR1 LNHDA, CDR2 SQIVND (reference sequence). CDR3 protein: CASMELARSYNSPLHF. CDR3 nucleotides: TGTGCCAGTATGGAGCTGGCAAGGTCCTATAATTCACCCCTCCACTTT.

The chain combines TRBV2 with TRBJ2-3; D remains unclear. Trimming removed 6 bases at V and 8 bases at J, with 9 bases between. Germline values: CDR1 SNHLY, CDR2 FYNNEI. The CDR3 totals 11 residues. The CDR3 nucleotides read TGTGCCAGCAGCCAGTATCCTACGCAGTATTTT. This gives the protein CASSQYPTQYF.

There are a few counts of this clonotype. The chain uses TRBV7-9 and TRBJ1-6, with D perhaps matching TRBD1 (5 bases). The CDR3 has 16 residues. Germline loops: CDR1 SEHNR, CDR2 FQNEAQ (reference sequence). The germline V and J ends were trimmed by 6 bases and 6 bases, with 18 bases remaining between them. CDR3 nucleotide sequence: TGTGCCAGCAGACAACTCCCGACAGCAGCTAATTCACCCCTCCACTTT. Amino acids: CASRQLPTAANSPLHF.

This sequence joins TRBV3-1 and TRBJ1-1; D remains unclear. V shed 4 bases and J shed 1 base, with 10 bases lying between them. Looked up from germline, CDR1 is LGHDT and CDR2 is YNNKEL (reference sequence). This CDR3 is built from 14 residues. The CDR3 reads CASSPLNQNTEAFF. The CDR3 region has the DNA TGTGCCAGCAGCCCCCTCAATCAGAACACTGAAGCTTTCTTT.

This clonotype was detected ten times or more. The chain recombines TRBV5-4 with TRBJ2-6; D unclear. V was cut by 3 bases and J by 0 bases, with 19 bases left in between. CDR3 size: 19 residues. In germline, CDR1 is SGHNT, CDR2 YYREEE (reference sequence). The CDR3: CASSSAEYVLNSGANVLTF. CDR3 nucleotide sequence: TGTGCCAGCAGCTCGGCAGAGTACGTCCTTAACTCTGGGGCCAACGTCCTGACTTTC.

V and J are TRBV3-1 and TRBJ1-1; D is unresolved. Trimming took off 1 base at V and 7 bases at J, with 10 bases between the two ends. The germline V gene encodes CDR1 LGHDT and CDR2 YNNKEL (reference sequence). CDR3 length: 13 amino acids. CDR3 in DNA: TGTGCCAGCAGCCAAGTAGACGGGGTTGAAGCTTTCTTT. Its protein is CASSQVDGVEAFF.

This clonotype was found a few times. V usage is TRBV11-2 and J usage is TRBJ2-1; 12 bases agree with TRBD1. Looked up from germline, CDR1 is SGHAT and CDR2 is FQNNGV. After removal of 3 bases from V and 7 bases from J, the junction contained 7 bases not matched to a gene. The CDR3 is 16 amino acids. The CDR3 loop reads CASSFPKGQGANEQFF. The DNA for the CDR3 is TGTGCCAGCAGCTTTCCCAAGGGACAGGGGGCGAATGAGCAGTTCTTC.

The rearrangement joins TRBV28 to TRBJ1-2; 7 nucleotides match TRBD1. In germline, CDR1 is MDHEN, CDR2 SYDVKM. CDR3 length equals 15 residues. V shed 3 bases and J 7 bases; nucleotides not matched to a gene: 11. This CDR3 reads CASSFGTGARGGYTF. CDR3 nucleotide sequence: TGTGCCAGCAGTTTTGGTACAGGGGCCAGGGGTGGCTACACCTTC.

This clonotype was observed a few times. V and J are TRBV3-1 and TRBJ2-7; D may match TRBD1 or TRBD2 (6 bases each). The germline V and J ends were trimmed by 3 bases and 3 bases, with 12 bases remaining between them. Germline assignment: CDR1 LGHDT and CDR2 YNNKEL (reference sequence). The CDR3 has 14 residues. Here the CDR3 DNA reads TGTGCCAGCAGCCAGCCAGAGGGGGGCTACGAGCAGTACTTC. This encodes CASSQPEGGYEQYF.

The V gene is TRBV5-1, the J gene TRBJ1-4; 8 nucleotides match TRBD1. CDR3 length equals 19 residues. Losses at the gene ends were 3 bases for V and 5 bases for J; bases not matched to a gene: 18. Germline CDR1 SGHRS, CDR2 YFSETQ. Here the CDR3 DNA reads TGCGCCAGCAGCTCGGACAGGGTGCAGATTGCAGGTCGGAATGAAAAACTGTTTTTT. Amino acid sequence: CASSSDRVQIAGRNEKLFF.

The chain recombines TRBV15 with TRBJ1-4, with 10 bases matching TRBD1. Germline assignment: CDR1 LNHNV and CDR2 YYDKDF (reference sequence). J lost 8 bases, V lost 3 bases, and 9 bases had no gene match. This CDR3 comprises 16 residues. The CDR3 here is CATSSGARTGGEKLFF. The CDR3 DNA follows: TGTGCCACCAGCAGTGGTGCCCGGACAGGGGGAGAAAAACTGTTTTTT.

This chain uses TRBV7-9 with TRBJ2-2, with 8 bases that match TRBD1. Trimming took 5 bases from V and 0 from J; bases not matched to a gene: 11. Germline CDR1 SEHNR, CDR2 FQNEAQ (reference sequence). The length of the CDR3 is 18 residues. CDR3 region: CASSGRDRSYANTGELFF. CDR3 nucleotide sequence: TGTGCCAGCAGCGGCCGGGACAGGTCATACGCGAACACCGGGGAGCTGTTTTTT.

V gene TRBV20-1 combines with J gene TRBJ2-5; 7 bases are a match to TRBD1. Trimming removed 5 bases from V and 5 bases from J; junction bases left unmatched: 11. This CDR3 region has 14 residues. Germline V gene lookup returns CDR1 DFQATT and CDR2 SNEGSKA (reference sequence). CDR3 in DNA: TGCAGTGCTTCGGGACAGAGCACGAGGGAGACCCAGTACTTC. Protein sequence: CSASGQSTRETQYF.

The chain couples TRBV28 to TRBJ2-3, with D perhaps matching TRBD1 (6 bases). The CDR3 totals 14 residues. The ends were cut back, 8 bases at V and 3 bases at J, with 15 bases in the middle. Germline CDR1 reads MDHEN; CDR2 reads SYDVKM. This chain's CDR3 is CASGQQPETDTQYF. The CDR3 bases are TGTGCCAGCGGACAGCAACCCGAGACAGATACGCAGTATTTT.

This clonotype occurred a few times. The genes are TRBV29-1 and TRBJ1-2; D perhaps matches TRBD1 (5 bases). The V gene lost 5 bases and the J gene lost 5 bases, with 21 bases spanning the gap. Germline V gives CDR1 SQVTM, CDR2 ANQGSEA. This CDR3 region has 15 residues. The CDR3 bases are TGCAGCGTTTACCCTACCTCAGGGACCTTTTATGGCTACACCTTC. This translates into CSVYPTSGTFYGYTF.

This clonotype was counted a few times. The rearrangement links TRBV20-1 to TRBJ2-1; D may be TRBD1 or TRBD2 (6 bases each). Per germline, CDR1 DFQATT and CDR2 SNEGSKA (reference sequence). The V end lost 0 bases, the J end lost 8 bases, and 17 bases lay between the germline ends. CDR3 length: 15 amino acids. This chain's CDR3 is CSARDYRGREYEQFF. The CDR3 nucleotides are TGCAGTGCTAGAGATTACCGGGGGCGGGAATATGAGCAGTTCTTC.

The chain's CDR3 is CAGTLRGETQYF. The CDR3 DNA is TGTGCCGGGACGCTTAGGGGGGAGACCCAGTACTTC. J is TRBJ2-5 and V is TRBV30, with a weak D call TRBD1 (6 bases). Germline V gene lookup returns CDR1 GTSNPN and CDR2 SVGIG (reference sequence). Trimming removed 8 bases from V and 5 bases from J, with 15 bases in between. The CDR3 is made up of 12 amino acids.

This rearrangement joins TRBV6-5 to TRBJ1-1, with a weak D call TRBD1 (5 bases). The V gene's germline CDR1 is MNHEY and CDR2 SVGAGI. Trimming removed 5 bases at V and 2 bases at J, with 9 bases between. CDR3 length: 13 amino acids. The chain's CDR3 is CASSTQVNTEAFF. As DNA, the CDR3 is TGTGCCAGCAGTACACAGGTTAACACTGAAGCTTTCTTT.

This clonotype has just a few counts. The rearrangement links TRBV28 to TRBJ2-1; TRBD1 is a possible D gene (7 bases). V lost 6 bases, J lost 9 bases, and 24 bases lay in between. The CDR3 length is 16 residues. From germline, CDR1 is MDHEN and CDR2 SYDVKM. The CDR3 DNA follows: TGTGCCAGCAGACCTAGGGACAGTACGGGGGCCGGTGAGCAGTTCTTC. This codes for CASRPRDSTGAGEQFF. The whole variable domain, remainder taken from reference TRBV28 and TRBJ2-1, is DVKVTQSSRYLVKRTGEKVFLECVQDMDHENMFWYRQDPGLGLRLIYFSYDVKMKEKGDIPEGYSVSREKKERFSLILESASTNQTSMYLCASRPRDSTGAGEQFFGPGTRLTVL.

This clonotype was picked up many times. This sequence joins TRBV7-2 and TRBJ2-7; 7 bases match TRBD2. CDR3 length: 14 amino acids. Germline V gives CDR1 SGHTA, CDR2 FQGNSA. The ends lost 1 base at V and 5 bases at J; junction bases unmatched: 5. The CDR3 sequence is CASSLERGRNEQYV. As DNA, the CDR3 is TGTGCCAGCAGCTTAGAGCGGGGCAGGAACGAGCAGTACGTC.

This chain connects TRBV6-6 to TRBJ2-7; D is perhaps TRBD1 or TRBD2 (6 bases each). Per the germline V gene, CDR1 is MNHNY and CDR2 is SVGAGI (reference sequence). V was pared by 0 bases and J by 4 bases, with 10 bases between. The CDR3 runs 14 residues. The CDR3 DNA reads TGTGCCAGCAGTTACTCGCGGGACACTTACGAGCAGTACTTC. Its protein is CASSYSRDTYEQYF.